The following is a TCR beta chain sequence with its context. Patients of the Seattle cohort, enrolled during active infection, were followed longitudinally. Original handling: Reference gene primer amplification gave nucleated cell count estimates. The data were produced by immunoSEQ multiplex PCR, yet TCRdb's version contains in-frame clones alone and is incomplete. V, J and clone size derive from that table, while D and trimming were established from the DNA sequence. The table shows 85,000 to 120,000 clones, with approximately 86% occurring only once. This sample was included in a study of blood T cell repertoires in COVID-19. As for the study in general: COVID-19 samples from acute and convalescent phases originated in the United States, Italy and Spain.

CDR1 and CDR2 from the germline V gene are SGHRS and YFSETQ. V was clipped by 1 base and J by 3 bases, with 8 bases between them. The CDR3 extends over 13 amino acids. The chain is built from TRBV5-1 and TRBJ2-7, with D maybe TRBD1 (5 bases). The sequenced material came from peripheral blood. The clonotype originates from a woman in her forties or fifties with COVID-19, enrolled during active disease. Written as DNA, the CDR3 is TGCGCCAGCAGCTTGCGCGACAGCTACGAGCAGTACTTC. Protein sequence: CASSLRDSYEQYF.